The 25 T cell receptor beta chains below were found in one sample sequenced in a study of post-analysis software for immune sequencing data. Study conclusions and caveats: Four to six TRBV segments were more frequent in patients than controls; TRBV5-6, TRBV5-1 and TRBV20-1 belonged to this group.

cDNA libraries of TCR beta carried unique molecular identifiers. TCRdb itself ran the PCR reads through MiXCR, one entry per CDR3 protein. The sample lists some 700,000 distinct CDR3 sequences, approximately 59% occurring once. No cognate antigen is known for these TCRs. The sample was blood. These receptors all stem from a girl aged 2-10 years with multiple sclerosis.

This clonotype appeared a few times. The rearrangement links TRBV9 to TRBJ2-5; D is unresolved. CDR1 is SGDLS and CDR2 is YYNGEE in the germline V gene. V lost 5 bases and J 7 bases, leaving 12 bases between the germline ends. The CDR3 covers 12 residues. In DNA form, the CDR3 reads TGTGCCAGCAGTTCAGCCCTCGGGACCCAGTACTTC. Protein product: CASSSALGTQYF. The full variable domain, rest sourced from reference TRBV9 and TRBJ2-5, is DSGVTQTPKHLITATGQRVTLRCSPRSGDLSVYWYQQSLDQGLQFLIQYYNGEERAKGNILERFSAQQFPDLHSELNLSSLELGDSALYFCASSSALGTQYFGPGTRLLVL.

This chain links TRBV12-3 or TRBV12-4 with TRBJ2-7; 13 bases match TRBD2. Trimming at V came to 6 bases and at J to 2 bases, leaving 4 bases not matched to a gene. The CDR3 runs 15 residues. The CDR3 DNA is TGTGCCAGCAGATCCGGGACTAGCGGGACCTACGAGCAGTACTTC. This encodes CASRSGTSGTYEQYF.

The J gene is TRBJ2-7, the V gene TRBV5-5, with 7 positions matching TRBD1. This CDR3 spans 14 amino acids. Germline values: CDR1 SGHKS, CDR2 YYEKEE (reference sequence). Unmatched junction bases numbered 6, after V lost 3 bases and J lost 3 bases. This chain's CDR3 is CASSSRDRDYEQYF. For the CDR3, the DNA is TGTGCCAGCAGCTCCCGGGACAGAGACTACGAGCAGTACTTC.

The CDR3 DNA is TGTGCCAGCAGCACAGGGGGCGCGTCCAAAAACATTCAGTACTTC. Protein: CASSTGGASKNIQYF. The V call is TRBV28, the J call TRBJ2-4; 9 bases align to TRBD1. The CDR3 extends over 15 amino acids. V gave up 6 bases and J gave up 2 bases; unmatched junction bases: 5. Germline lookup yields CDR1 MDHEN and CDR2 SYDVKM. The variable domain in full, with the rest retrieved from reference TRBV28 and TRBJ2-4, is DVKVTQSSRYLVKRTGEKVFLECVQDMDHENMFWYRQDPGLGLRLIYFSYDVKMKEKGDIPEGYSVSREKKERFSLILESASTNQTSMYLCASSTGGASKNIQYFGAGTRLSVL.

V gene TRBV29-1 combines with J gene TRBJ2-1; D is undetermined. Germline CDR1 reads SQVTM; CDR2 reads ANQGSEA. The CDR3 contains 17 residues. The ends were cut back, 6 bases at V and 6 bases at J, with 27 bases in the middle. Written as DNA, the CDR3 is TGCAGCGTCCGGACCTCGGACCAAACCTGGTTGATCAATGAGCAGTTCTTC. Translated, it gives CSVRTSDQTWLINEQFF.

The DNA for the CDR3 is TGCAGTGCTAGGAATCGACAGAGCTCCTACAATGAGCAGTTCTTC. It encodes CSARNRQSSYNEQFF. This rearrangement joins TRBV20-1 to TRBJ2-1, with D perhaps TRBD1 (5 bases). V was cut by 3 bases and J by 0 bases, with 12 bases left in between. This CDR3 spans 15 amino acids. CDR1 and CDR2 (germline): DFQATT, SNEGSKA (reference sequence).

The rearrangement joins TRBV5-1 to TRBJ1-1; D call uncertain. Germline V gives CDR1 SGHRS, CDR2 YFSETQ. The CDR3 extends over 13 amino acids. V was clipped by 0 bases and J by 8 bases, with 11 bases between them. The CDR3 spells CASSLASIEEAFF. DNA for the CDR3: TGCGCCAGCAGCTTGGCCTCGATCGAAGAAGCTTTCTTT.

The rearrangement links TRBV4-1 to TRBJ2-3, with D perhaps TRBD1 (7 bases). Looked up from germline, CDR1 is MGHRA and CDR2 is YSYEKL. The CDR3 has 15 amino acids. The V end was cut by 0 bases, the J end by 5 bases, with 12 bases between. CDR3 DNA: TGCGCCAGCAGCCAAGAACACAGGGGAGGAGATACGCAGTATTTT. Translated, it gives CASSQEHRGGDTQYF.

The chain couples TRBV11-2 to TRBJ2-4; TRBD2 aligns across 14 bases. Near its end, the DNA agrees better with TRBJ2-7, so the J call may be wrong. This CDR3 is 16 amino acids long. Germline CDR1 and CDR2: SGHAT and FQNNGV. CDR3 region: CASSPGPGLAGAEQYF. For the CDR3, the DNA is TGTGCCAGCAGCCCGGGTCCGGGACTAGCGGGAGCCGAGCAGTACTTC.

The chain links TRBV2 to TRBJ1-1; D is possibly TRBD1 (5 bases). The CDR3 totals 17 residues. V was pared by 7 bases and J by 5 bases, with 26 bases between. CDR1 SNHLY and CDR2 FYNNEI come from the germline V gene. CDR3 protein: CASNKNLRDARDTEAFF. The CDR3 DNA is TGTGCCAGCAATAAGAACCTCCGGGACGCAAGAGATACTGAAGCTTTCTTT.

The chain couples TRBV5-5 to TRBJ2-1, with TRBD2 matching over 12 bases. Trimming cost V 4 bases and J 5 bases; bases outside gene matches: 7. Germline V gene data show CDR1 as SGHKS and CDR2 as YYEKEE (reference sequence). CDR3 length equals 16 residues. DNA of the CDR3: TGTGCCAGCAGCCTCCTAGCGGGGGGGTTCGACAATGAGCAGTTCTTC. This translates into CASSLLAGGFDNEQFF.

The CDR3 loop is CASSEAQRETQYF. The CDR3 nucleotides are TGTGCCAGCAGTGAGGCTCAGAGGGAGACCCAGTACTTC. This chain links TRBV25-1 with TRBJ2-7; D not resolved. With the DNA end fitting TRBJ2-5 better, the J assignment may be wrong. The CDR3 is made up of 13 amino acids. Germline CDR1 is MGHDK and CDR2 is SYGVNS.

There are a few counts of this clonotype. The V gene is TRBV6-4, the J gene TRBJ2-1, with a tentative D call TRBD2 (6 bases). In germline, CDR1 is MRHNA, CDR2 SNTAGT. This CDR3 has 15 residues. Deletions cut 3 bases from V and 2 bases from J, with 11 bases between. The CDR3 region is CASSETGDTYNEQFF. The CDR3 DNA is TGTGCCAGCAGTGAGACGGGGGATACCTACAATGAGCAGTTCTTC.

The rearrangement uses TRBV3-1 and TRBJ2-7, with 7 bases matching TRBD2. Germline V gene sequence: CDR1 LGHDT, CDR2 YNNKEL (reference sequence). The junction had 8 bases not matched to a gene; V was cut back by 3 bases and J by 6 bases. The CDR3 runs 14 residues. CDR3 in amino acids: CASSQRGSEIEQYF. Written as DNA, the CDR3 is TGTGCCAGCAGCCAGCGGGGGAGCGAGATCGAGCAGTACTTC.

This clonotype was recorded a few times. The rearrangement joins TRBV3-1 to TRBJ2-1; D is uncertain. CDR3 size: 14 residues. The V end lost 0 bases, the J end lost 6 bases, and 9 bases lay between the germline ends. Germline-derived CDR1 and CDR2 are LGHDT and YNNKEL (reference sequence). In DNA, the CDR3 is TGTGCCAGCAGCCAAGATAGGCTAGTCAATGAGCAGTTCTTC. It codes for CASSQDRLVNEQFF.

In the case of this clonotype: The junction does not match germline at one end; this may be a read error. The gene calls are TRBV12-3 or TRBV12-4 and TRBJ2-2; TRBD2 might be the D (7 bases). The CDR3 extends over 15 amino acids. The CDR3 DNA sequence: TGTGCCAGCAGTTTTGAGGGAGGGGGGACCGGGGAGCGGTTTTTT. Its protein is CASSFEGGGTGERFF.

V usage is TRBV28 and J usage is TRBJ2-5; 7 bases are shared with TRBD2. The CDR3 has 15 residues. J gave up 4 bases and V 3 bases, and 8 bases lay outside the gene matches. Germline V gene data show CDR1 as MDHEN and CDR2 as SYDVKM. CDR3 sequence reads: CASSLPGGRGETQYF. Here the CDR3 DNA reads TGTGCCAGCAGTTTGCCTGGAGGGAGGGGAGAGACCCAGTACTTC.

J is TRBJ2-7 and V is TRBV13, with 7 bases matching TRBD2. Germline CDR1 and CDR2: PRHDT and FYEKMQ (reference sequence). The ends lost 4 bases at V and 4 bases at J; junction bases unmatched: 10. The CDR3 has 15 amino acids. The DNA of the CDR3 is TGTGCCAGCAGCTCACAACTAAGACTAGCTTACGAGCAGTACTTC. As protein: CASSSQLRLAYEQYF. Supplemented by reference TRBV13 and TRBJ2-7, the full variable domain reads AAGVIQSPRHLIKEKRETATLKCYPIPRHDTVYWYQQGPGQDPQFLISFYEKMQSDKGSIPDRFSAQQFSDYHSELNMSSLELGDSALYFCASSSQLRLAYEQYFGPGTRLTVT.

This chain links TRBV10-3 with TRBJ2-1; 7 nucleotides agree with TRBD2. V lost 7 bases to trimming and J lost 0 bases; unmatched junction nucleotides: 3. The CDR3 is made up of 14 amino acids. Per germline, CDR1 ENHRY and CDR2 SYGVKD. The CDR3 sequence: CAIKREVSYNEQFF. The DNA of the CDR3 is TGTGCCATCAAGCGGGAAGTCTCCTACAATGAGCAGTTCTTC.

The count of this clonotype is one. CDR3 coding DNA: TGTGCCAGCAGTGGGGACTCTTCTCCCTACGAGCAGTACTTC. This sequence encodes CASSGDSSPYEQYF. The chain combines TRBV2 with TRBJ2-7; D is perhaps TRBD2 (6 bases). Trimming removed 4 bases at V and 2 bases at J, with 12 bases between. CDR3 length equals 14 residues. CDR1 and CDR2 from the germline V gene are SNHLY and FYNNEI.

This chain joins TRBV20-1 and TRBJ2-1; 11 positions agree with TRBD2. There are 15 residues in the CDR3. Germline V lookup: CDR1 DFQATT, CDR2 SNEGSKA (reference sequence). J gave up 6 bases and V 5 bases, and 9 bases lay outside the gene matches. CDR3 coding DNA: TGCAGTGCTCGAAGACTAGCGGGGCCCGTCAATGAGCAGTTCTTC. Amino acid sequence: CSARRLAGPVNEQFF.

The V call is TRBV7-2, the J call TRBJ2-1, with D possibly being TRBD2 (6 bases). Germline V gene data show CDR1 as SGHTA and CDR2 as FQGNSA. The CDR3 extends over 12 amino acids. V was shortened by 1 base and J by 12 bases, with 10 bases between the two germline ends. CDR3 nucleotide sequence: TGTGCCAGCAGCTTAGTGGGGACTCTGCAGTTCTTC. Translated: CASSLVGTLQFF.

The rearrangement links TRBV28 to TRBJ1-4; D unresolved. The CDR3 consists of 15 residues. CDR1 and CDR2 from the germline V gene are MDHEN and SYDVKM. The V and J ends lost 7 bases and 0 bases respectively, with 12 bases between them. Here the CDR3 DNA reads TGTGCCAGCACCCCCTTAATACCAACTAATGAAAAACTGTTTTTT. Residues: CASTPLIPTNEKLFF.

This chain joins TRBV29-1 and TRBJ2-7; 9 nucleotides align to TRBD1. This CDR3 region has 13 residues. V shed 6 bases, J shed 4 bases, and the junction held 7 bases outside the gene matches. Germline loops: CDR1 SQVTM, CDR2 ANQGSEA. CDR3 sequence: CSVGTGGAYEQYF. CDR3 nucleotide sequence: TGCAGCGTGGGTACAGGGGGCGCGTACGAGCAGTACTTC.

The rearrangement joins TRBV29-1 to TRBJ1-1; D unclear. This CDR3 is 13 amino acids long. Germline V gives CDR1 SQVTM, CDR2 ANQGSEA. V was clipped by 7 bases and J by 4 bases, with 16 bases between them. CDR3 DNA sequence: TGCAGCGCGTACCTCTTCCTGGGCACTGAAGCTTTCTTT. It translates to CSAYLFLGTEAFF.